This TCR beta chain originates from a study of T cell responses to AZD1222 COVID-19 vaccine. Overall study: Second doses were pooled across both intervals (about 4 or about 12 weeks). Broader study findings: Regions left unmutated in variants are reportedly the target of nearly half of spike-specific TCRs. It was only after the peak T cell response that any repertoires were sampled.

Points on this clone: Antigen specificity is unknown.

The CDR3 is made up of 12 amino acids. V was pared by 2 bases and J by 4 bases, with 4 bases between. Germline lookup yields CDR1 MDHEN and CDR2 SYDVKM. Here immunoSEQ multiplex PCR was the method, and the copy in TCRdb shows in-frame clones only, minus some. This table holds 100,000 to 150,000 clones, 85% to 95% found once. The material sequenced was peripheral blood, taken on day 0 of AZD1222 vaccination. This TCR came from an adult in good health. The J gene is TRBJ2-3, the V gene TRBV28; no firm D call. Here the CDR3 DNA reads TGTGCCAGCAGTTTAGGCCCAGATACGCAGTATTTT. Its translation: CASSLGPDTQYF.